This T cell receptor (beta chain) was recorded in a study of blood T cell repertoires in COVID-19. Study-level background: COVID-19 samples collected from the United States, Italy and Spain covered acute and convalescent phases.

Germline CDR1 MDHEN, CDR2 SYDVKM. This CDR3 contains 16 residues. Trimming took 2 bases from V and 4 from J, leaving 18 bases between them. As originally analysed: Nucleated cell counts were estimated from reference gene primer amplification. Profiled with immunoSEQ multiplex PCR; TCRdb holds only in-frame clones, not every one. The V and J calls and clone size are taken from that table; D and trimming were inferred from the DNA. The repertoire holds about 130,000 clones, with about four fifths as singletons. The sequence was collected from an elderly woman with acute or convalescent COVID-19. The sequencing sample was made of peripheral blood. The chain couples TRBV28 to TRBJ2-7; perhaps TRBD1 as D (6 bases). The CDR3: CASSLEGRARGYEQYF. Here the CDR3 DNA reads TGTGCCAGCAGTTTAGAGGGTAGGGCCAGGGGATACGAGCAGTACTTC.